This entry concerns a single T cell receptor beta chain. Repertoires were generated with immunoSEQ multiplex PCR, while TCRdb's copy carries only in-frame clones and drops some. The sample lists 50,000 or so clones; approximately 95% were seen once. This sample was taken from a study of OX40 agonist ivuxolimab in advanced cancers. Germline assignment: CDR1 SGDLS and CDR2 YYNGEE. V trimming: 0 bases; J trimming: 7 bases; junction bases outside the gene matches: 5. The CDR3 totals 17 residues. The chain combines TRBV9 with TRBJ2-2, with TRBD2 matching 14 bases. This TCR was recovered from an adult with an advanced solid tumor such as melanoma, head and neck, liver or kidney cancer. The source was CD4+ or CD8+ T cells sorted from blood, collected in a trial of the OX40 agonist ivuxolimab. The CDR3 loop reads CASSVEGLAGVSGELFF. The CDR3 region has the DNA TGTGCCAGCAGCGTAGAGGGACTAGCGGGAGTGAGCGGGGAGCTGTTTTTT. Together with reference TRBV9 and TRBJ2-2, the CDR3 gives the full variable domain: DSGVTQTPKHLITATGQRVTLRCSPRSGDLSVYWYQQSLDQGLQFLIQYYNGEERAKGNILERFSAQQFPDLHSELNLSSLELGDSALYFCASSVEGLAGVSGELFFGEGSRLTVL.